Each of the 26 T cell receptor beta chains below was sequenced from the same sample in a study of cytomegalovirus exposure and HLA in healthy donors. Here immunoSEQ multiplex PCR was the method, and the copy in TCRdb shows in-frame clones only, minus some. Of 220,000 or so clones listed, 75% to 95% are singletons. The sample comprised PBMCs. The receptors here all came from a woman under 30 in good health and CMV-seronegative.

This chain links TRBV30 with TRBJ2-1; maybe TRBD1 (6 bases). The V gene lost 1 base and the J gene lost 7 bases, with 11 bases spanning the gap. Germline-derived CDR1 and CDR2 are GTSNPN and SVGIG (reference sequence). This CDR3 comprises 13 residues. The CDR3 DNA reads TGTGCCTGGAGTGAGGTAGGGGGAAATGAGCAGTTCTTC. Translated: CAWSEVGGNEQFF.

This sequence joins TRBV27 and TRBJ2-5, with D hard to call. Germline assignment: CDR1 MNHEY and CDR2 SMNVEV (reference sequence). The CDR3 is 16 amino acids. Trimming pared 6 bases from V and 0 bases from J, leaving 17 bases between. In DNA, the CDR3 is TGTGCCAGCAGCCCCAACACAGTTATGTACCAAGAGACCCAGTACTTC. This sequence encodes CASSPNTVMYQETQYF.

CDR3 amino acids: CASSAVGGQNIQYF. In DNA form, the CDR3 reads TGCGCCAGCAGCGCAGTAGGGGGACAAAACATTCAGTACTTC. The chain links TRBV5-1 to TRBJ2-4; weak D call: TRBD1 (6 bases). The V end was cut by 4 bases, the J end by 5 bases, with 13 bases between. This CDR3 comprises 14 residues. Germline values: CDR1 SGHRS, CDR2 YFSETQ.

This sequence joins TRBV27 and TRBJ2-7, with D possibly TRBD1 on 8 matching bases. The V end was cut by 0 bases, the J end by 1 base, with 22 bases between. Germline CDR1 MNHEY, CDR2 SMNVEV (reference sequence). The CDR3 loop spans 19 amino acids. CDR3 DNA sequence: TGTGCCAGCAGTTTATCTACGGGGGGAACAGGGGGTCATTCCTACGAGCAGTACTTC. It translates to CASSLSTGGTGGHSYEQYF.

The CDR3 region is CASSYGQASDTQYF. The DNA of the CDR3 is TGTGCCAGCAGCTACGGACAGGCCTCAGATACGCAGTATTTT. The gene calls are TRBV11-3 and TRBJ2-3; 7 nucleotides line up with TRBD1. V lost 4 bases and J lost 4; bases outside the gene matches: 5. CDR1 is SGHNT, CDR2 YENEEA, per germline. CDR3 length: 14 residues.

The rearrangement links TRBV9 to TRBJ2-2; D remains unclear. Germline CDR1 SGDLS, CDR2 YYNGEE. The V end was cut by 0 bases, the J end by 6 bases, with 12 bases between. The CDR3 totals 15 residues. CDR3 nucleotides: TGTGCCAGCAGCGTAGGAGAGGTATGGGCCGGGGAGCTGTTTTTT. Its protein is CASSVGEVWAGELFF.

The rearrangement uses TRBV9 and TRBJ2-1, with unresolved D. V gave up 4 bases and J gave up 0 bases, with 11 bases separating them. The germline gives CDR1 SGDLS, CDR2 YYNGEE. This CDR3 has 15 residues. The CDR3 here is CASSPTSGSYNEQFF. CDR3 nucleotides: TGTGCCAGCAGCCCTACCTCGGGCTCCTACAATGAGCAGTTCTTC. Full variable domain (rest looked up from reference TRBV9 and TRBJ2-1): DSGVTQTPKHLITATGQRVTLRCSPRSGDLSVYWYQQSLDQGLQFLIQYYNGEERAKGNILERFSAQQFPDLHSELNLSSLELGDSALYFCASSPTSGSYNEQFFGPGTRLTVL.

The V and J genes are TRBV18 and TRBJ2-7; TRBD1 aligns across 10 bases. J was trimmed by 3 bases and V by 2 bases; bases with no gene match: 4. CDR1 KGHSH and CDR2 LQKENI come from the germline V gene. CDR3 size: 15 residues. In nucleotides, the CDR3 is TGTGCCAGCTCACCAGGCCGGGACAGGGGCTACGAGCAGTACTTC. The encoded protein is CASSPGRDRGYEQYF.

The chain employs TRBV6-1 and TRBJ1-6, with a possible D match to TRBD1 (5 bases). The CDR3 extends over 15 amino acids. Deletions cut 3 bases from V and 9 bases from J, with 15 bases between. Germline CDR1 MNHNS, CDR2 SASEGT. CDR3 sequence reads: CASSEDGGEGSPLHF. CDR3 DNA sequence: TGTGCCAGCAGTGAGGACGGGGGGGAAGGTTCACCCCTCCACTTT.

The rearrangement uses TRBV5-4 and TRBJ1-4; 9 bases agree with TRBD1. The CDR3 extends over 18 amino acids. Germline CDR1 reads SGHNT; CDR2 reads YYREEE (reference sequence). Trimming removed 0 bases from V and 5 bases from J; junction bases left unmatched: 11. CDR3 coding DNA: TGTGCCAGCAGCTTGGCAGGGGCACAGGGGGCCTACAATGAAAAACTGTTTTTT. Its translation: CASSLAGAQGAYNEKLFF.

The chain carries TRBV27 and TRBJ1-1; TRBD1 matches at 7 bases. CDR3 length: 14 residues. After removal of 6 bases from V and 2 bases from J, the junction contained 6 bases not matched to a gene. Germline V gene data show CDR1 as MNHEY and CDR2 as SMNVEV (reference sequence). CDR3 sequence: CASSLTGVNTEAFF. CDR3 nucleotides: TGTGCCAGCAGCTTAACAGGGGTTAACACTGAAGCTTTCTTT.

V and J are TRBV9 and TRBJ1-1, with D uncertain. V lost 2 bases and J 1 base, leaving 12 bases between the germline ends. The CDR3 is 15 residues long. Germline CDR1 is SGDLS and CDR2 is YYNGEE. The CDR3 nucleotides read TGTGCCAGCAGCGTCGGGGTCGCGCAGAACACTGAAGCTTTCTTT. It codes for CASSVGVAQNTEAFF.

V is TRBV28 and J is TRBJ2-5; 9 bases match TRBD1. The CDR3 sequence is 17 residues long. The V gene's germline CDR1 is MDHEN and CDR2 SYDVKM. Trimming removed 3 bases from V and 3 bases from J; junction bases left unmatched: 11. CDR3 DNA: TGTGCCAGCAGTTTCCAAATCGGACAGGGGTGGGAAGAGACCCAGTACTTC. Its translation: CASSFQIGQGWEETQYF.

This CDR3 is CASIRAGGREQYF. CDR3 nucleotides: TGTGCCAGCATTAGGGCAGGGGGAAGGGAGCAGTACTTC. The chain carries TRBV28 and TRBJ2-7; 7 positions agree with TRBD1. The V and J ends lost 7 bases and 7 bases, in that order; junction bases with no gene match: 10. In germline, CDR1 is MDHEN, CDR2 SYDVKM. This CDR3 has 13 residues.

The chain links TRBV6-1 to TRBJ2-7, with D uncertain. Trimming stripped 1 base from V and 2 bases from J, with 18 bases between. The germline CDR1 and CDR2 sequences are MNHNS and SASEGT. The CDR3 runs 17 residues. CDR3 residues: CASSEGGFNPYPYEQYF. The CDR3, as DNA: TGTGCCAGCAGTGAAGGAGGCTTCAACCCCTATCCCTACGAGCAGTACTTC.

The chain uses TRBV5-1 and TRBJ2-7; 9 bases agree with TRBD2. Germline CDR1 and CDR2: SGHRS and YFSETQ. The CDR3 is 16 amino acids. Trimming cost V 4 bases and J 2 bases; bases outside gene matches: 10. This chain's CDR3 is CASSGTVAGAAYEQYF. CDR3 bases: TGCGCCAGCAGCGGGACGGTAGCGGGAGCCGCCTACGAGCAGTACTTC.

This rearrangement joins TRBV11-2 to TRBJ2-3; D unclear. Germline assignment: CDR1 SGHAT and CDR2 FQNNGV. This CDR3 is built from 12 residues. V was pared by 5 bases and J by 6 bases, with 9 bases between. The CDR3 DNA reads TGTGCCAGCAGCCGGGTTGGGGATACGCAGTATTTT. Protein product: CASSRVGDTQYF. Full variable domain (rest looked up from reference TRBV11-2 and TRBJ2-3): EAGVAQSPRYKIIEKRQSVAFWCNPISGHATLYWYQQILGQGPKLLIQFQNNGVVDDSQLPKDRFSAERLKGVDSTLKIQPAKLEDSAVYLCASSRVGDTQYFGPGTRLTVL.

The V call is TRBV28, the J call TRBJ1-3; D gene uncertain. This CDR3 region has 14 residues. Germline CDR1 and CDR2: MDHEN and SYDVKM. Trimming left V 6 bases short and J 4 bases short, with 13 bases between. CDR3 nucleotides: TGTGCCAGCAGCGGTCCAGGATCGGGAAACACCATATATTTT. Translated: CASSGPGSGNTIYF.

The V and J genes are TRBV27 and TRBJ2-7; D unresolved. Looked up from germline, CDR1 is MNHEY and CDR2 is SMNVEV (reference sequence). The CDR3 consists of 14 residues. V shed 3 bases and J shed 3 bases, with 12 bases lying between them. CDR3 DNA: TGTGCCAGCAGTTTCAGACTGAACCTCTACGAGCAGTACTTC. Its protein product is CASSFRLNLYEQYF.

This clone was seen only a few times. The genes are TRBV7-9 and TRBJ2-7; weak D call: TRBD1 (6 bases). Germline CDR1 is SEHNR and CDR2 is FQNEAQ (reference sequence). V gave up 5 bases and J gave up 4 bases, with 9 bases separating them. The CDR3 contains 12 residues. The DNA for the CDR3 is TGTGCCAGCAGCCCTACAGGGTACGAGCAGTACTTC. Translating gives CASSPTGYEQYF.

The chain combines TRBV6-1 with TRBJ2-7, with D maybe TRBD2 (5 bases). The CDR3 runs 12 residues. Trimming removed 8 bases from V and 7 bases from J, with 15 bases in between. Looked up from germline, CDR1 is MNHNS and CDR2 is SASEGT. DNA for the CDR3: TGTGCCAGCCGGACGGGTACTAGAGAGCAGTACTTC. It is translated as CASRTGTREQYF.

The chain has TRBV30 and TRBJ1-2; the D is unclear. The V gene lost 2 bases and the J gene lost 8 bases, with 12 bases spanning the gap. From germline, CDR1 is GTSNPN and CDR2 SVGIG (reference sequence). This CDR3 has 12 amino acids. CDR3 residues: CAWSWKGGGYTF. As DNA, the CDR3 is TGTGCCTGGAGTTGGAAGGGAGGAGGCTACACCTTC.

The chain combines TRBV5-1 with TRBJ2-1, with D unresolved. Per germline, CDR1 SGHRS and CDR2 YFSETQ. V lost 2 bases, J lost 7 bases, and 7 bases lay in between. The length of the CDR3 is 12 residues. In nucleotides, the CDR3 is TGCGCCAGCAGCTTAAAAGCTAATGAGCAGTTCTTC. As protein: CASSLKANEQFF.

This chain links TRBV7-9 with TRBJ1-1, with 10 bases aligning to TRBD1. The germline V gene encodes CDR1 SEHNR and CDR2 FQNEAQ (reference sequence). The V and J ends lost 4 bases and 8 bases, in that order; junction bases with no gene match: 7. The CDR3 loop spans 14 amino acids. In nucleotides, the CDR3 is TGTGCCAGCAGCTCGGACAGGGGGTCAGGCGAAGCTTTCTTT. This translates into CASSSDRGSGEAFF.

The CDR3 nucleotides are TGTGCCTGGAGTGTAAGGTTGACTAGCGCAGATACGCAGTATTTT. It specifies CAWSVRLTSADTQYF. The rearrangement joins TRBV30 to TRBJ2-3; 8 bases map to TRBD2. Germline assignment: CDR1 GTSNPN and CDR2 SVGIG (reference sequence). V lost 0 bases, J lost 4 bases, and 6 bases stayed unmatched. The CDR3 sequence is 15 residues long.

This clone appeared once. The chain uses TRBV13 and TRBJ2-7, with TRBD2 matching 8 bases. Germline assignment: CDR1 PRHDT and CDR2 FYEKMQ (reference sequence). The CDR3 consists of 16 residues. Losses at the gene ends were 5 bases for V and 4 bases for J; bases not matched to a gene: 13. DNA for the CDR3: TGTGCCAGCAGCGGAAGAATCCGGGAGGGTGGATACGAGCAGTACTTC. Amino acids: CASSGRIREGGYEQYF.